The 21 T cell receptor beta chains below come from one sample, sequenced in a study of cytomegalovirus exposure and HLA in healthy donors. It was with 60 Vbeta and 13 Jbeta primers that the PCR ran. Generated by immunoSEQ multiplex PCR, the TCRdb table keeps only in-frame clones and is missing some. In the table there are under 200,000 clones, 60% to 80% of which are singletons. Sequencing input: PBMCs. The receptors come from a woman aged 40 to 55 in good health and CMV-seropositive.

This clone appeared a few times. In nucleotides, the CDR3 is TGTGCCAGCTCACCCCTCAGAAATGAGCAGTTCTTC. It encodes CASSPLRNEQFF. The chain couples TRBV18 to TRBJ2-1; D is unclear. Germline V lookup: CDR1 KGHSH, CDR2 LQKENI. The CDR3 runs 12 residues. Trimming took off 3 bases at V and 7 bases at J, with 7 bases between the two ends.

CDR3 sequence (DNA): TGTGCCAGCAGGAGACAGGGGACAACTCAGCCCCAGCATTTT. This translates into CASRRQGTTQPQHF. The chain combines TRBV2 with TRBJ1-5; TRBD1 agrees at 8 bases. J was trimmed by 6 bases and V by 6 bases; bases with no gene match: 7. This CDR3 spans 14 amino acids. Germline assignment: CDR1 SNHLY and CDR2 FYNNEI.

The chain employs TRBV25-1 and TRBJ1-5, with D unresolved. CDR3 length: 15 residues. In germline, CDR1 is MGHDK, CDR2 SYGVNS. The germline V and J ends were trimmed by 2 bases and 2 bases, with 10 bases remaining between them. CDR3 coding DNA: TGTGCCAGCAGTGAAGGAGGGATTGGCAATCAGCCCCAGCATTTT. Protein product: CASSEGGIGNQPQHF. The complete variable domain, with remaining parts taken from reference TRBV25-1 and TRBJ1-5, reads EADIYQTPRYLVIGTGKKITLECSQTMGHDKMYWYQQDPGMELHLIHYSYGVNSTEKGDLSSESTVSRIRTEHFPLTLESARPSHTSQYLCASSEGGIGNQPQHFGDGTRLSIL.

This clone has only a few counts. V is TRBV9 and J is TRBJ2-3; the match to TRBD1 covers 11 bases. CDR3 length: 14 amino acids. V lost 7 bases to trimming and J lost 4 bases; unmatched junction nucleotides: 5. From germline, CDR1 is SGDLS and CDR2 YYNGEE. CDR3 sequence reads: CASAGTGGSDTQYF. Here the CDR3 DNA reads TGTGCCAGCGCCGGGACAGGGGGATCAGATACGCAGTATTTT.

The chain joins TRBV7-9 to TRBJ2-5; 9 bases fit TRBD1. The closer fit of TRBJ2-7 to the DNA end suggests the J call may be wrong. CDR3 length: 15 amino acids. From germline, CDR1 is SEHNR and CDR2 FQNEAQ (reference sequence). The CDR3 DNA follows: TGTGCCAGCAGCTTAGGAACAGGGGGCGGCTACGAGCAGTACTTC. It encodes CASSLGTGGGYEQYF.

The chain recombines TRBV4-2 with TRBJ2-2, with 7 bases identical to TRBD2. Germline assignment: CDR1 LGHNA and CDR2 YNFKEQ. The CDR3 is 13 amino acids. V was clipped by 10 bases and J by 5 bases; unmatched bases: 7. As DNA, the CDR3 is TGTGCCACCAACCGGGGGGATACCGGGGAGCTGTTTTTT. Its translation: CATNRGDTGELFF.

The chain links TRBV29-1 to TRBJ1-2, with 7 nucleotides matching TRBD1. J lost 8 bases, V lost 4 bases, and 7 bases had no gene match. The CDR3 length is 12 residues. Germline V gene lookup returns CDR1 SQVTM and CDR2 ANQGSEA. This CDR3 reads CSVAKGAEGYTF. The CDR3 DNA is TGCAGCGTTGCAAAGGGGGCAGAGGGCTACACCTTC.

This chain joins TRBV5-4 and TRBJ1-2, with TRBD1 as a possible D gene (6 bases). This CDR3 is built from 15 residues. With 0 bases removed from V and 7 bases from J, the gap between germline ends came to 16 bases. Germline CDR1 SGHNT, CDR2 YYREEE (reference sequence). The CDR3 sequence is CASSLETGGLGGYTF. CDR3 sequence (DNA): TGTGCCAGCAGCTTGGAGACGGGGGGGCTTGGTGGCTACACCTTC.

This clone occurred once. The chain carries TRBV5-1 and TRBJ1-2; 8 bases line up with TRBD1. Per germline, CDR1 SGHRS and CDR2 YFSETQ. This CDR3 is built from 14 residues. V shed 0 bases, J shed 8 bases, and the junction held 6 bases outside the gene matches. Here the CDR3 DNA reads TGCGCCAGCAGCTTGGGACAGGGGTCCGGGGGCTACACCTTC. Its translation: CASSLGQGSGGYTF.

This clone has a single count. This chain joins TRBV29-1 and TRBJ1-2, with a weak D call TRBD1 (6 bases). This CDR3 has 13 residues. Germline lookup yields CDR1 SQVTM and CDR2 ANQGSEA. The V gene lost 7 bases and the J gene lost 8 bases, with 20 bases spanning the gap. CDR3 bases: TGCAGCGCGGTTTTGAGGACAGCCCGCGGCTACACCTTC. It codes for CSAVLRTARGYTF.

This chain joins TRBV6-1 and TRBJ1-1; D gene ambiguous. With 6 bases removed from V and 0 bases from J, the gap between germline ends came to 11 bases. The CDR3 runs 14 residues. Germline V lookup: CDR1 MNHNS, CDR2 SASEGT. CDR3 bases: TGTGCCAGCAGGGTGGCGGCTTTGAACACTGAAGCTTTCTTT. This translates into CASRVAALNTEAFF.

This rearrangement joins TRBV7-2 to TRBJ2-7; D perhaps matches TRBD1 (6 bases). The CDR3 is made up of 15 amino acids. Trimming cost V 5 bases and J 5 bases, with 19 bases left between them. From germline, CDR1 is SGHTA and CDR2 FQGNSA. The CDR3 sequence is CASSPQGLYLNEQYF. In DNA, the CDR3 is TGTGCCAGCAGCCCACAGGGTCTGTATTTGAACGAGCAGTACTTC.

V and J are TRBV7-2 and TRBJ2-3; 13 bases are a match to TRBD2. Trimming removed 4 bases from V and 4 bases from J; junction bases left unmatched: 5. The germline V gene encodes CDR1 SGHTA and CDR2 FQGNSA. The CDR3 covers 16 residues. The CDR3 sequence is CASSYRLAGGPDTQYF. CDR3 bases: TGTGCCAGCAGCTATCGACTAGCGGGGGGCCCAGATACGCAGTATTTT.

This sequence joins TRBV19 and TRBJ1-1, with D perhaps matching TRBD1 (6 bases). The CDR3 is 13 amino acids. V was shortened by 7 bases and J by 1 base, with 10 bases between the two germline ends. Germline assignment: CDR1 LNHDA and CDR2 SQIVND (reference sequence). CDR3 sequence (DNA): TGTGCCAGTATTAGGACAGAGAACACTGAAGCTTTCTTT. This translates into CASIRTENTEAFF.

This chain joins TRBV19 and TRBJ2-5; the match to TRBD2 covers 8 bases. V was pared by 5 bases and J by 5 bases, with 7 bases of the junction left unmatched. The CDR3 runs 14 residues. CDR1 is LNHDA and CDR2 is SQIVND in the germline V gene (reference sequence). The CDR3 DNA follows: TGTGCCAGTAGTCCCGGGGGGGGGATGGAGACCCAGTACTTC. It is translated as CASSPGGGMETQYF.

The chain employs TRBV6-5 and TRBJ2-5, with 7 bases fitting TRBD2. The closer fit of TRBJ2-7 to the DNA end suggests the J call may be wrong. There are 16 residues in the CDR3. CDR1 and CDR2 (germline): MNHEY, SVGAGI. The CDR3 DNA reads as TGTGCCAGCAGTTACTCGGCTTCGGGGGGATCCTACGAGCAGTACTTC. Protein product: CASSYSASGGSYEQYF.

The chain links TRBV6-5 to TRBJ1-6; 9 bases match TRBD1. The CDR3 runs 14 residues. Germline lookup yields CDR1 MNHEY and CDR2 SVGAGI. Trimming cost V 6 bases and J 7 bases; bases outside gene matches: 4. This CDR3 is CASSRQGVNSPLHF. CDR3 DNA: TGTGCCAGCAGCCGACAGGGGGTGAATTCACCCCTCCACTTT.

The chain is built from TRBV2 and TRBJ1-1; TRBD1 aligns across 7 bases. The CDR3 sequence is 14 residues long. In germline, CDR1 is SNHLY, CDR2 FYNNEI. After removal of 4 bases from V and 2 bases from J, the junction contained 4 bases not matched to a gene. The CDR3 spells CASSVRGPNTEAFF. The CDR3 region has the DNA TGTGCCAGCAGTGTAAGGGGGCCCAACACTGAAGCTTTCTTT.

This clone showed up just a few times. V gene TRBV4-3 combines with J gene TRBJ2-5, with 9 bases matching TRBD2. Trimming cost V 2 bases and J 3 bases; bases outside gene matches: 4. The germline V gene has CDR1 LGHNA and CDR2 YSLEER. CDR3 size: 15 residues. CDR3 region: CASSQWLAGEETQYF. The CDR3 bases are TGCGCCAGCAGCCAATGGTTAGCGGGAGAAGAGACCCAGTACTTC.

This clone turned up a few times. The V and J genes are TRBV5-1 and TRBJ1-4, with TRBD1 identical over 7 bases. The CDR3 runs 16 residues. Unmatched junction bases numbered 10, after V lost 3 bases and J lost 5 bases. Germline V gene sequence: CDR1 SGHRS, CDR2 YFSETQ. CDR3 sequence reads: CASSYTGAVENEKLFF. The CDR3 bases are TGCGCCAGCAGCTACACAGGGGCGGTTGAGAATGAAAAACTGTTTTTT.

The gene calls are TRBV23-1 and TRBJ2-5; D may be TRBD2 (6 bases). TRBV23-1 is noted as an ORF with a role that remains uncertain. CDR3 size: 17 residues. The ends were cut back, 4 bases at V and 4 bases at J, with 22 bases in the middle. Written as DNA, the CDR3 is TGCGCCAGCAGTCTGCGGGGCCGTGATGGTGGAAGAGAGACCCAGTACTTC. Translation: CASSLRGRDGGRETQYF.